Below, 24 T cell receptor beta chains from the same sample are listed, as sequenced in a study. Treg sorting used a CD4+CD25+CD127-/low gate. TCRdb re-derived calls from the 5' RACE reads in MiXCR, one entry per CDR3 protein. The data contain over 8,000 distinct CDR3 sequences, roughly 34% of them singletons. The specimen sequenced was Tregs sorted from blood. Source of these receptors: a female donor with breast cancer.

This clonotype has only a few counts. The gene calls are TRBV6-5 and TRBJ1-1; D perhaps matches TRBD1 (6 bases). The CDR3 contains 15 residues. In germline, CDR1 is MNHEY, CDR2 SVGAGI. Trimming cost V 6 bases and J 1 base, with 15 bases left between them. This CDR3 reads CASRTLGQRNTEAFF. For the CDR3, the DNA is TGTGCCAGCAGAACCCTAGGACAGCGGAACACTGAAGCTTTCTTT.

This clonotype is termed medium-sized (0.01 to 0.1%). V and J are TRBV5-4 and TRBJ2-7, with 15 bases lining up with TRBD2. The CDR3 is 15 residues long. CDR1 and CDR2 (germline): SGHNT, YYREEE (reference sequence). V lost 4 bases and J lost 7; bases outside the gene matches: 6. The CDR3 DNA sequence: TGTGCCAGCAGCCCGGGACTAGCGGGAGGTGGTGAGCAGTACGTC. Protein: CASSPGLAGGGEQYV.

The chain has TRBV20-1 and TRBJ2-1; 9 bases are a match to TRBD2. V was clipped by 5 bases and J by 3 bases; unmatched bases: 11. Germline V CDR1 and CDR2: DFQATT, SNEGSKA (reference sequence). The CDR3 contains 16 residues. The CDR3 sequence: CSAAPFIAGVYNEQFF. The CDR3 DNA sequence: TGCAGTGCTGCCCCCTTTATAGCGGGAGTCTACAATGAGCAGTTCTTC.

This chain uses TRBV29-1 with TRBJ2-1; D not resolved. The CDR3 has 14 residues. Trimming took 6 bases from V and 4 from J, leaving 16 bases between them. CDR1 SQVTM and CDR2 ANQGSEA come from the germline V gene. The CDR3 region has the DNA TGCAGCGTGGGCACCGATCGCCATTACAATGAGCAGTTCTTC. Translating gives CSVGTDRHYNEQFF.

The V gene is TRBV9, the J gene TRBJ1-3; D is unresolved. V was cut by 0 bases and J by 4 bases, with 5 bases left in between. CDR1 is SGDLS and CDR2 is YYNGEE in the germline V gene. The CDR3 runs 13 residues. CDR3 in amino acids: CASSVGVGNTIYF. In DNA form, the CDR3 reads TGTGCCAGCAGCGTAGGAGTCGGAAACACCATATATTTT.

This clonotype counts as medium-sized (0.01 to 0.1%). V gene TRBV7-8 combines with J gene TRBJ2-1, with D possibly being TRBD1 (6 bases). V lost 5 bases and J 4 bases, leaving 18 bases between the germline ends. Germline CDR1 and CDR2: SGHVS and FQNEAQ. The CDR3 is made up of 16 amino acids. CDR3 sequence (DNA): TGTGCCAGCAGCAAGAGGCGACAGGCCGGATACAATGAGCAGTTCTTC. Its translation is CASSKRRQAGYNEQFF. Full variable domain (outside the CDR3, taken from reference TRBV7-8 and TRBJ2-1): GAGVSQSPRYKVAKRGQDVALRCDPISGHVSLFWYQQALGQGPEFLTYFQNEAQLDKSGLPSDRFFAERPEGSVSTLKIQRTQQEDSAVYLCASSKRRQAGYNEQFFGPGTRLTVL.

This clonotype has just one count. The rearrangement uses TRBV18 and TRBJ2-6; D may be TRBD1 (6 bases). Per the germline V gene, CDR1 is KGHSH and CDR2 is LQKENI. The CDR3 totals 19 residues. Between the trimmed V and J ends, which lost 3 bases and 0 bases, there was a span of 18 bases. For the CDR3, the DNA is TGTGCCAGCTCACCTATTTCCGGGACACCAGGCTCTGGGGCCAACGTCCTGACTTTC. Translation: CASSPISGTPGSGANVLTF.

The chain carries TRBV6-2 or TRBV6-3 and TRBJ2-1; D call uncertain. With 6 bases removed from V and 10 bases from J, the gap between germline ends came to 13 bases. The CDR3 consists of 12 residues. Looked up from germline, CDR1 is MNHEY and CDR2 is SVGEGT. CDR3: CASSNGRPEQFF. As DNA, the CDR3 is TGTGCCAGCAGCAACGGACGGCCAGAGCAGTTCTTC.

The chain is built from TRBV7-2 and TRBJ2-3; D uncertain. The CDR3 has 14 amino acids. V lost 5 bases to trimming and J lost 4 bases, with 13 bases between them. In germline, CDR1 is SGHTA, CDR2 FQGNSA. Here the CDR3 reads CASSRGLVADTQYF. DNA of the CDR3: TGTGCCAGCAGCCGTGGGCTAGTAGCAGATACGCAGTATTTT. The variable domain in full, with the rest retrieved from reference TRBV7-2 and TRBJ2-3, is GAGVSQSPSNKVTEKGKDVELRCDPISGHTALYWYRQSLGQGLEFLIYFQGNSAPDKSGLPSDRFSAERTGGSVSTLTIQRTQQEDSAVYLCASSRGLVADTQYFGPGTRLTVL.

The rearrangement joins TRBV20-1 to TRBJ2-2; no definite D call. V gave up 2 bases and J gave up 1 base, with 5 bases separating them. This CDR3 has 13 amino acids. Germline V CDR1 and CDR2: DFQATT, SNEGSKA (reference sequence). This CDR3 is CSARWGNTGELFF. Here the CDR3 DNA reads TGCAGTGCTAGATGGGGGAACACCGGGGAGCTGTTTTTT.

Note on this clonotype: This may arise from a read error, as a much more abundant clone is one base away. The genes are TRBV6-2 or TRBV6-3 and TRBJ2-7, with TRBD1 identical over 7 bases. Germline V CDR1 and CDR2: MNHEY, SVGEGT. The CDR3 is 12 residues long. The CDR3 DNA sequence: TGTGCCACGACAGGGTCGGGATACGAGCAGAACTTC. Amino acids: CATTGSGYEQNF.

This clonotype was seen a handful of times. This CDR3 reads CASSPDWESTGNTIYF. The CDR3, as DNA: TGTGCCAGCAGTCCGGACTGGGAGAGTACTGGAAACACCATATATTTT. The chain couples TRBV6-5 to TRBJ1-3; D is ambiguous. CDR1 is MNHEY, CDR2 SVGAGI, per germline. The CDR3 has 16 residues. V was cut by 5 bases and J by 2 bases, with 16 bases left in between.

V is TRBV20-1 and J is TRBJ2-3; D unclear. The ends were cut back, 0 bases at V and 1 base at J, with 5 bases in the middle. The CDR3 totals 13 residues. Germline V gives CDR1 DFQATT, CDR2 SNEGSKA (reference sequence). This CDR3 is CSARDSGTDTQYF. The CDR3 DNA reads TGCAGTGCTAGAGACTCTGGCACAGATACGCAGTATTTT.

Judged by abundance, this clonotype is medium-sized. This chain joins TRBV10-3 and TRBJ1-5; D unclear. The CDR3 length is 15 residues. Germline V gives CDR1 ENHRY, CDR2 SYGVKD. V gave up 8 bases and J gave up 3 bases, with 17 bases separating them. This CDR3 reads CAIPEQGPHNQPQHF. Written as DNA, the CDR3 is TGTGCCATCCCGGAACAAGGGCCCCACAATCAGCCCCAGCATTTT.

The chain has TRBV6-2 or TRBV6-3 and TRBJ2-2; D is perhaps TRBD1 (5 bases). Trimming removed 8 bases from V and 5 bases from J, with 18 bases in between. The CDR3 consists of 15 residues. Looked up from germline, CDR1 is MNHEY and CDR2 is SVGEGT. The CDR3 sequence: CASHLRGHLTGELFF. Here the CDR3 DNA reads TGTGCCAGCCATTTAAGGGGCCACCTAACCGGGGAGCTGTTTTTT.

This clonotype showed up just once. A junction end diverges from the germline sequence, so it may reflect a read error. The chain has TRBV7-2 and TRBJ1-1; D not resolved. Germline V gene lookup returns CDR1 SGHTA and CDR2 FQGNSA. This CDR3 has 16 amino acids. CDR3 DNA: TGTGCCAGCAGCGTCGACGGAGGCGCCATGAACACTGAAGCTCTCTTT. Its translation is CASSVDGGAMNTEALF.

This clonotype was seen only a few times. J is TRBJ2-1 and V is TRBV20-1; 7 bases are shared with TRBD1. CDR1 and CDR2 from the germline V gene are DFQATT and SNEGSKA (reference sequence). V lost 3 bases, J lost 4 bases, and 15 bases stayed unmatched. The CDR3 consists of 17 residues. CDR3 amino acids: CSARAPPGTVRYNEQFF. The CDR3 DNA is TGCAGTGCTAGGGCCCCACCCGGGACAGTTCGGTACAATGAGCAGTTCTTC.

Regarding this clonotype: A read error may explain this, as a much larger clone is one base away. The CDR3 region is CASSLSGRETRYF. In nucleotides, the CDR3 is TGTGCCAGCAGTTTGAGCGGGAGAGAGACCCGGTACTTC. This chain uses TRBV6-5 with TRBJ2-5, with TRBD2 matching 8 bases. The V gene's germline CDR1 is MNHEY and CDR2 SVGAGI. This CDR3 has 13 amino acids.

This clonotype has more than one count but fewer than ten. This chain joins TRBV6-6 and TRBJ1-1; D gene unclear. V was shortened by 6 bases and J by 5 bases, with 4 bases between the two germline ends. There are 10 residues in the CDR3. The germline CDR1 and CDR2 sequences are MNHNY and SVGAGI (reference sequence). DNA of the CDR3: TGTGCCAGCAGCCGAACTGAAGCTTTCTTT. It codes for CASSRTEAFF.

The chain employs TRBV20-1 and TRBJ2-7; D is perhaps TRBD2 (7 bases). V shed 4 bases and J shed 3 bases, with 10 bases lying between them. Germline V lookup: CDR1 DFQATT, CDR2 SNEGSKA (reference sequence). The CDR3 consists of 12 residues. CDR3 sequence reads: CSANRDYYEQYF. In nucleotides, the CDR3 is TGCAGTGCTAACAGGGACTACTACGAGCAGTACTTC.

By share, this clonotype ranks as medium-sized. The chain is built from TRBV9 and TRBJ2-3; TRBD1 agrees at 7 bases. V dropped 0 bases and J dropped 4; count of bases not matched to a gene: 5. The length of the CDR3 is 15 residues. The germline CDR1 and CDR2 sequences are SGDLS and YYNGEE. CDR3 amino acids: CASSVGQGVADTQYF. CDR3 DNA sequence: TGTGCCAGCAGCGTAGGACAGGGCGTCGCAGATACGCAGTATTTT.

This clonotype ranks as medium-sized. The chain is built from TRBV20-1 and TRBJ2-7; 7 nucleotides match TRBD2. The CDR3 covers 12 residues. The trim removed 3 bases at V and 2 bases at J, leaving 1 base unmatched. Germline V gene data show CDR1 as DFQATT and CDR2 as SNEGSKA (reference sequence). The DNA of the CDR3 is TGCAGTGCTAGGCGGGAGCCCTACGAGCAGTACTTC. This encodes CSARREPYEQYF.

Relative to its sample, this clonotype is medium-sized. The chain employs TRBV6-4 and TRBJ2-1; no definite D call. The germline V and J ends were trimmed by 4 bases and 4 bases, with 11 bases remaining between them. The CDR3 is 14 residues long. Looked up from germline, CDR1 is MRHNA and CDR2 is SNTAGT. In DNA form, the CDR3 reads TGTGCCAGCAGTGTTTCCGAAGGATACAATGAGCAGTTCTTC. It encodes CASSVSEGYNEQFF.

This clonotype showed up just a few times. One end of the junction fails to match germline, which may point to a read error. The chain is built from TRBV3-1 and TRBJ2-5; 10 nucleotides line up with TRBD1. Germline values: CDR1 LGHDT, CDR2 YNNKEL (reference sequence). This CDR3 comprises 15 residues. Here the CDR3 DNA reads TGTGCCAGCAGCCCGGGGACAGGGGAACAAGGGACCCAGTACTTC. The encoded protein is CASSPGTGEQGTQYF.